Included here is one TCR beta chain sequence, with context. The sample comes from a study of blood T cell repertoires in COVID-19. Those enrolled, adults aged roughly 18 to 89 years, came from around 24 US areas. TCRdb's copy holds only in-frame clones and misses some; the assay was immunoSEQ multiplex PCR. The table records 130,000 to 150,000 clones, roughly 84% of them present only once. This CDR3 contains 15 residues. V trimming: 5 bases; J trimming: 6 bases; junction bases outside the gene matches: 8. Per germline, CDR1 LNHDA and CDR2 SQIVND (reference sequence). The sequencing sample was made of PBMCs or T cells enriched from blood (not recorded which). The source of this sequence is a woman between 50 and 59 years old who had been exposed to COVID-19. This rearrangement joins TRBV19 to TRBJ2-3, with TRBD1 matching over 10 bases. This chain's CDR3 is CASSPGTGETDTQYF. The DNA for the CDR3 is TGTGCCAGTAGTCCGGGGACAGGGGAAACCGATACGCAGTATTTT. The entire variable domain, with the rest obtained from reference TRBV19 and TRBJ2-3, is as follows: DGGITQSPKYLFRKEGQNVTLSCEQNLNHDAMYWYRQDPGQGLRLIYYSQIVNDFQKGDIAEGYSVSREKKESFPLTVTSAQKNPTAFYLCASSPGTGETDTQYFGPGTRLTVL.